Listed below are T cell receptor beta chains from one sample, sequenced in a study of blood T cells in healthy people across ages. TCRdb itself ran the 5' RACE reads through MiXCR, one entry per CDR3 protein. The profile shows approximately 880,000 distinct CDR3 sequences, under 50% of them singletons. The sample taken for sequencing was blood. These TCRs come from a man younger than 45 in good health. The CDR3 runs from the conserved cysteine through the conserved F or W. D genes are given only for firm matches. Expanded clones are given a class, and other clones once, few, many or no size at all.

V gene,J gene,clone size,D gene,CDR3 protein,CDR3 DNA
TRBV7-2,TRBJ2-7,NA,NA,CASSEPGGPYEQYF,TGTGCCAGCAGCGAACCCGGGGGCCCCTACGAGCAGTACTTC
TRBV2,TRBJ2-7,few,TRBD2,CASSENRGGTYEQYF,TGTGCCAGCAGTGAAAACCGGGGGGGCACCTACGAGCAGTACTTC
TRBV12-3/TRBV12-4,TRBJ2-3,many,NA,CASSFSRGPGDTQYF,TGTGCCAGCAGTTTTTCGCGGGGCCCTGGGGATACGCAGTATTTT
TRBV20-1,TRBJ2-1,many,NA,CSADADRGDEQFF,TGCAGTGCTGACGCGGACCGGGGCGATGAGCAGTTCTTC
TRBV6-1,TRBJ2-3,few,TRBD2,CASSEGAGGSTDTQYF,TGTGCCAGCAGTGAAGGAGCGGGGGGGAGCACAGATACGCAGTATTTT
TRBV4-2,TRBJ2-7,NA,TRBD2,CASSQGGGHSYEQYF,TGTGCCAGCAGCCAAGGCGGGGGGCACTCCTACGAGCAGTACTTC
TRBV7-8,TRBJ1-5,NA,NA,CASSKRAQGEGSQHF,TGTGCCAGCAGTAAAAGGGCACAGGGCGAGGGGTCCCAGCATTTT
TRBV12-5,TRBJ2-3,NA,NA,CASGLSPGTTETQYF,TGTGCTAGTGGTTTGTCCCCAGGAACCACAGAGACGCAGTATTTT
TRBV10-3,TRBJ1-1,NA,NA,CAIRPTWDTEAFF,TGTGCCATCAGGCCCACCTGGGACACTGAAGCTTTCTTT
TRBV27,TRBJ2-7,few,TRBD1,CASSSRQGTIDEQYF,TGTGCCAGCAGTTCCCGACAGGGTACCATCGACGAGCAGTACTTC
TRBV6-1,TRBJ2-7,few,TRBD1,CASRTTGQGVANEQYF,TGTGCCAGCAGGACTACGGGACAGGGCGTCGCGAACGAGCAGTACTTC
TRBV20-1,TRBJ2-5,NA,TRBD1,CSARGDRTGGQETQYF,TGCAGTGCTAGAGGAGATCGGACAGGGGGCCAAGAGACCCAGTACTTC
TRBV3-1,TRBJ1-4,NA,TRBD1,CASSRSGTGGRANEKLFF,TGTGCCAGCAGCCGATCCGGGACAGGGGGCAGAGCTAATGAAAAACTGTTTTTT
TRBV9,TRBJ1-6,NA,NA,CACGEEIDSPLHF,TGTGCCTGTGGGGAGGAGATAGATTCACCCCTCCACTTT
TRBV29-1,TRBJ2-7,NA,NA,CSVEDGDAWNEQYF,TGCAGCGTTGAAGATGGTGACGCATGGAACGAGCAGTACTTC
TRBV28,TRBJ2-7,NA,TRBD1,CASSPWDRDEQYF,TGTGCCAGCAGTCCATGGGACAGGGACGAGCAGTACTTC
TRBV6-4,TRBJ1-1,NA,NA,CASSDGLASQGRRVNTEAFF,TGTGCCAGCAGTGACGGCCTGGCTTCCCAGGGGCGAAGGGTGAACACTGAAGCTTTCTTT
TRBV4-2,TRBJ2-7,NA,TRBD2,CASSQDRPGSGVDEQYF,TGTGCCAGCAGCCAAGATCGGCCGGGTAGCGGGGTAGACGAGCAGTACTTC
TRBV6-5,TRBJ2-1,NA,NA,CASSPDTVENNEQFF,TGTGCCAGCAGTCCCGACACCGTTGAGAACAATGAGCAGTTCTTC
TRBV4-2,TRBJ2-2,few,TRBD2,CASSQDRTRIGGELFF,TGTGCCAGCAGCCAAGACAGGACTAGGATCGGAGGGGAGCTGTTTTTT
TRBV12-3/TRBV12-4,TRBJ2-5,NA,NA,CASSFTGSETRYF,TGTGCCAGCAGTTTTACAGGCAGCGAGACCCGGTACTTC
TRBV4-1,TRBJ2-3,NA,NA,CASSQDSGRTTDTQYF,TGCGCCAGCAGCCAAGATAGCGGCCGTACCACAGATACGCAGTATTTT
TRBV29-1,TRBJ2-1,few,NA,CSVVGLSYNEQFF,TGCAGCGTTGTAGGGCTGTCCTACAATGAGCAGTTCTTC
TRBV7-9,TRBJ1-2,NA,TRBD1,CTSSGQGYGYTF,TGTACCAGCAGCGGACAGGGTTATGGCTACACCTTC
TRBV24-1,TRBJ2-6,once,NA,CATSAPPGTGANVLTF,TGTGCCACCAGTGCCCCTCCCGGGACTGGGGCCAACGTCCTGACTTTC
TRBV27,TRBJ1-2,few,TRBD1,CASSLIGQDYGYTF,TGTGCCAGCAGTTTAATCGGACAGGACTATGGCTACACCTTC
TRBV13,TRBJ2-3,NA,NA,CASSLGEAVWADTQYF,TGTGCCAGCAGCTTAGGGGAAGCGGTATGGGCAGATACGCAGTATTTT
TRBV6-1,TRBJ2-3,NA,TRBD1,CAGRQGIGSDTQYF,TGTGCCGGCAGACAGGGGATCGGGTCAGATACGCAGTATTTT
TRBV20-1,TRBJ2-5,NA,NA,CSAPAGDQETQYF,TGCAGTGCTCCTGCGGGCGACCAAGAGACCCAGTACTTC
TRBV28,TRBJ1-2,NA,NA,CASSLTQGQGYTF,TGTGCCAGCAGCCTTACGCAGGGGCAAGGCTACACCTTC
TRBV21-1,TRBJ2-7,NA,NA,CASSPWQKPTKQYF,TGTGCCAGCAGTCCCTGGCAGAAACCTACGAAGCAGTACTTC
TRBV29-1,TRBJ2-5,NA,NA,CSAPVRGRFAYQETQYF,TGCAGCGCTCCCGTCCGAGGGCGATTCGCGTACCAAGAGACCCAGTACTTC
TRBV6-1,TRBJ2-4,NA,TRBD2,CASRPTSGGLYF,TGTGCCAGCAGACCTACTAGCGGGGGGCTGTACTTC
TRBV29-1,TRBJ1-2,few,NA,CSVGTANYGYTF,TGCAGCGTTGGGACGGCTAACTATGGCTACACCTTC
TRBV27,TRBJ2-3,few,TRBD2,CASSPTRTSGSTDTQYF,TGTGCCAGCAGTCCCACCAGGACTAGCGGTAGCACAGATACGCAGTATTTT
TRBV4-2,TRBJ2-5,NA,TRBD1,CASSTGDRETQYF,TGTGCCAGCAGCACAGGGGACCGGGAGACCCAGTACTTC
TRBV20-1,TRBJ2-7,NA,NA,CSAPKGSSYEQYF,TGCAGTGCTCCAAAGGGGAGCTCCTACGAGCAGTACTTC
TRBV20-1,TRBJ1-1,few,NA,CSAPGPVRTEAFF,TGCAGTGCTCCCGGGCCGGTGAGGACTGAAGCTTTCTTT
TRBV5-1,TRBJ2-7,NA,TRBD1,CASSLATGDTYEQYF,TGCGCCAGCAGCTTGGCCACAGGGGATACCTACGAGCAGTACTTC
TRBV11-2,TRBJ2-1,NA,TRBD1,CASSQDRVGNEQFF,TGTGCCAGCAGCCAGGACAGGGTGGGCAATGAGCAGTTCTTC
TRBV6-2/TRBV6-3,TRBJ1-1,NA,NA,CASSYSTGKTEAFF,TGTGCCAGCAGTTACTCGACCGGGAAGACTGAAGCTTTCTTT